This T cell receptor beta chain is drawn from a study of vaccination effects on CD4 cells after COVID-19. Using immunoSEQ multiplex PCR, the repertoire was profiled, and TCRdb retains in-frame clones only, with some absent. In the table there are about 38,000 clones, 82% of which are singletons. Study-level results: Vaccine-induced clones in healthy vaccinees cross-reacted with common cold coronaviruses in only 1 of 255 cases.

The V gene's germline CDR1 is SGHRS and CDR2 YFSETQ. Trimming removed 0 bases from V and 4 bases from J, with 10 bases in between. The CDR3 consists of 14 residues. This clone was observed a single time. What it binds is not known. It was after 10 days of culture that CD4+ T cells were isolated. The chain uses TRBV5-1 and TRBJ1-1; perhaps TRBD1 as D (5 bases). The sample was CD4+ T cells from PBMCs cultured without peptide, taken before COVID-19 vaccination. The clonotype was recovered from a human donor who received a COVID-19 vaccine. The DNA of the CDR3 is TGCGCCAGCAGCTTGGGCGGGGCTGGCACTGAAGCTTTCTTT. This translates into CASSLGGAGTEAFF.